This TCR beta chain was recorded in a study of blood T cells in healthy people across ages. Looking at the study overall: Capture via template switching afforded approximately one barcoded beta molecule per two T cells. General observations from the study: When one million T cells were used, diversity estimates were thought to be underestimates.

Unmatched junction bases numbered 6, after V lost 4 bases and J lost 2 bases. The CDR3 has 15 amino acids. Germline V lookup: CDR1 SGHAT, CDR2 FQNNGV. The authors extracted at least 5.5 micrograms of total RNA per sample. Through a sample-barcoded 5' primer and a J-beta primer mix, a second PCR was run for about 6 to 11 cycles. Sequencing of every sample gave 2.5 million or more CDR3-containing paired-end reads. TCRdb reanalysed the 5' RACE reads using MiXCR and keeps one entry per CDR3 protein. The table shows around 1,000,000 distinct CDR3 sequences, with about two fifths occurring only once. On this clonotype: Its target is unknown.

The rearrangement links TRBV11-2 to TRBJ2-5, with 8 bases aligning to TRBD2. The clonotype was recovered from a man in his late teens or twenties in good health. Sequences were obtained from blood. CDR3 residues: CASSSDGLAQETQYF. The DNA of the CDR3 is TGTGCCAGCAGCTCCGACGGACTAGCACAAGAGACCCAGTACTTC.